Shown below are 32 T cell receptor beta chains from a single sample sequenced in a study of shared clonotypes between healthy human individuals. The table came from immunoSEQ multiplex PCR; TCRdb's copy has only in-frame clones and leaves some out. The sample yields approximately 240,000 clones, about 69% seen once. Material for sequencing was memory CD4+ T cells sorted from blood. Subset indicated: CD45RA-negative fraction. The receptors shown here come from a man aged 25 to 45 in good health.

The rearrangement uses TRBV9 and TRBJ1-3; D is unclear. CDR1 is SGDLS and CDR2 is YYNGEE in the germline V gene. The CDR3 spans 15 residues. Trimming cost V 0 bases and J 2 bases, with 9 bases left between them. CDR3 loop: CASSVAGSTGNTIYF. For the CDR3, the DNA is TGTGCCAGCAGCGTAGCGGGTTCAACTGGAAACACCATATATTTT.

This sequence joins TRBV2 and TRBJ2-3; 7 nucleotides line up with TRBD1. The trim removed 9 bases at V and 0 bases at J, leaving 9 bases unmatched. The CDR3 is made up of 15 amino acids. Germline V gene data show CDR1 as SNHLY and CDR2 as FYNNEI. The DNA of the CDR3 is TGTGCCAGGTCTGGTGAGACAGGGAGCACAGATACGCAGTATTTT. Translated: CARSGETGSTDTQYF.

This clone is termed medium-sized. This chain joins TRBV5-6 and TRBJ2-2; TRBD1 aligns across 10 bases. The V gene's germline CDR1 is SGHDT and CDR2 YYEEEE. This CDR3 contains 17 residues. After removal of 4 bases from V and 7 bases from J, the junction contained 13 bases not matched to a gene. In nucleotides, the CDR3 is TGTGCCAGCAGCCCAATATCCCGACAGGGGGCCGGCGGGGAGCTGTTTTTT. Translation: CASSPISRQGAGGELFF.

J is TRBJ2-7 and V is TRBV6-1; D might be TRBD2 (6 bases). Germline V gene data show CDR1 as MNHNS and CDR2 as SASEGT. V lost 1 base to trimming and J lost 3 bases, with 10 bases between them. This CDR3 region has 14 residues. CDR3 nucleotides: TGTGCCAGCAGTGAAGGCGGGATCCTCTACGAGCAGTACTTC. It specifies CASSEGGILYEQYF.

This clone showed up just once. The chain uses TRBV27 and TRBJ1-1; no firm D call. The V gene lost 5 bases and the J gene lost 5 bases, with 15 bases spanning the gap. Looked up from germline, CDR1 is MNHEY and CDR2 is SMNVEV (reference sequence). This CDR3 is 14 amino acids long. CDR3 in DNA: TGTGCCAGCAGTCCACTCGGCCAGCAGACTGAAGCTTTCTTT. Residues: CASSPLGQQTEAFF.

This chain joins TRBV4-1 and TRBJ2-5, with D maybe TRBD2 (5 bases). Trimming took off 5 bases at V and 4 bases at J, with 8 bases between the two ends. CDR3 size: 12 residues. The V gene's germline CDR1 is MGHRA and CDR2 YSYEKL. CDR3 in DNA: TGCGCCAGCAGCGCGGACTCAGAGACCCAGTACTTC. This gives the protein CASSADSETQYF.

The genes are TRBV10-3 and TRBJ2-3, with 7 bases lining up with TRBD1. J was trimmed by 1 base and V by 4 bases; bases with no gene match: 5. Germline V gene lookup returns CDR1 ENHRY and CDR2 SYGVKD. CDR3 size: 15 residues. The CDR3 nucleotides are TGTGCCATCAGTGGCCGGGACAGAGGCACAGATACGCAGTATTTT. As protein: CAISGRDRGTDTQYF.

The chain is built from TRBV27 and TRBJ2-3; possibly TRBD1 for D (5 bases). V lost 2 bases to trimming and J lost 6 bases, with 15 bases between them. CDR1 MNHEY and CDR2 SMNVEV come from the germline V gene (reference sequence). The CDR3 is made up of 15 amino acids. The CDR3 loop is CASSLTAGFPDTQYF. CDR3 in DNA: TGTGCCAGCAGTTTAACGGCAGGGTTTCCGGATACGCAGTATTTT.

This chain uses TRBV19 with TRBJ2-7, with D hard to call. Germline values: CDR1 LNHDA, CDR2 SQIVND (reference sequence). V was cut by 3 bases and J by 5 bases, with 5 bases left in between. The CDR3 is made up of 11 amino acids. The CDR3 loop is CASSIKDEQYF. CDR3 in DNA: TGTGCCAGTAGTATTAAGGACGAGCAGTACTTC.

This clone was observed a few times. This sample includes further DNA sequences coding for the same CDR3. The V gene is TRBV5-1, the J gene TRBJ1-1; D is possibly TRBD1 (5 bases). CDR1 and CDR2 from the germline V gene are SGHRS and YFSETQ. The CDR3 loop spans 13 amino acids. V was shortened by 2 bases and J by 3 bases, with 8 bases between the two germline ends. Here the CDR3 DNA reads TGCGCCAGCAGCTTTAAAGGGGACACTGAAGCTTTCTTT. This translates into CASSFKGDTEAFF.

The V call is TRBV18, the J call TRBJ2-5; D perhaps matches TRBD1 (5 bases). Per the germline V gene, CDR1 is KGHSH and CDR2 is LQKENI. This CDR3 contains 19 residues. Trimming took off 2 bases at V and 1 base at J, with 23 bases between the two ends. This CDR3 reads CASSPAAGSRGFAQETQYF. CDR3 coding DNA: TGTGCCAGCTCACCAGCAGCAGGCTCAAGGGGATTCGCCCAAGAGACCCAGTACTTC.

The chain joins TRBV19 to TRBJ2-7; 10 bases fit TRBD2. The V gene end was trimmed by 6 bases and the J gene end by 3 bases; junction bases not matched to a gene: 2. The germline V gene has CDR1 LNHDA and CDR2 SQIVND (reference sequence). The CDR3 is 13 residues long. Here the CDR3 DNA reads TGTGCCAGTAGCAGGACTAGCGGCTACGAGCAGTACTTC. Amino acid sequence: CASSRTSGYEQYF.

This rearrangement joins TRBV2 to TRBJ2-3; possibly TRBD1 for D (5 bases). CDR3 length: 14 amino acids. V was trimmed by 7 bases and J by 2 bases, leaving 13 bases between them. CDR1 is SNHLY and CDR2 is FYNNEI in the germline V gene. CDR3 nucleotides: TGTGCCAGCAAGGACAATTTCGACACAGATACGCAGTATTTT. It specifies CASKDNFDTDTQYF.

The V and J genes are TRBV5-4 and TRBJ1-1; no firm D call. V was shortened by 5 bases and J by 1 base, with 12 bases between the two germline ends. CDR1 SGHNT and CDR2 YYREEE come from the germline V gene (reference sequence). CDR3 length equals 14 residues. The CDR3 region is CASRDTPANTEAFF. In DNA form, the CDR3 reads TGTGCCAGCAGGGATACGCCCGCGAACACTGAAGCTTTCTTT. The variable domain in full, completed from reference TRBV5-4 and TRBJ1-1, reads ETGVTQSPTHLIKTRGQQVTLRCSSQSGHNTVSWYQQALGQGPQFIFQYYREEENGRGNFPPRFSGLQFPNYSSELNVNALELDDSALYLCASRDTPANTEAFFGQGTRLTVV.

This clone was observed a few times. The chain joins TRBV7-3 to TRBJ2-2, with 11 positions matching TRBD2. The CDR3 covers 17 residues. The ends lost 2 bases at V and 4 bases at J; junction bases unmatched: 6. The V gene's germline CDR1 is SGHTA and CDR2 FQGTGA. CDR3 region: CASSLLGTSGGTGELFF. CDR3 nucleotide sequence: TGTGCCAGCAGCTTACTCGGGACTAGCGGAGGCACCGGGGAGCTGTTTTTT.

This sequence joins TRBV5-1 and TRBJ2-5; TRBD2 might be the D (6 bases). The CDR3 covers 14 residues. The V end was cut by 3 bases, the J end by 5 bases, with 14 bases between. The germline gives CDR1 SGHRS, CDR2 YFSETQ. The CDR3 loop is CASSWNAGTETQYF. Here the CDR3 DNA reads TGCGCCAGCAGCTGGAACGCAGGGACTGAGACCCAGTACTTC. The full variable domain, its missing parts supplied by reference TRBV5-1 and TRBJ2-5, is KAGVTQTPRYLIKTRGQQVTLSCSPISGHRSVSWYQQTPGQGLQFLFEYFSETQRNKGNFPGRFSGRQFSNSRSEMNVSTLELGDSALYLCASSWNAGTETQYFGPGTRLLVL.

V usage is TRBV7-9 and J usage is TRBJ2-2, with 13 bases lining up with TRBD2. CDR3 length equals 17 residues. Trimming at V came to 6 bases and at J to 0 bases, leaving 4 bases not matched to a gene. Germline CDR1 reads SEHNR; CDR2 reads FQNEAQ (reference sequence). CDR3 DNA sequence: TGTGCCAGCAGGGGGACTAGCGGGACCGCGAACACCGGGGAGCTGTTTTTT. Translation gives CASRGTSGTANTGELFF.

The chain is built from TRBV6-1 and TRBJ2-3; either TRBD1 or TRBD2 may supply D (6 bases each). The CDR3 runs to 14 residues. Germline V CDR1 and CDR2: MNHNS, SASEGT. The germline V and J ends were trimmed by 4 bases and 5 bases, with 13 bases remaining between them. CDR3 loop: CASSVGGWGDTQYF. The CDR3 DNA reads TGTGCCAGCAGTGTAGGGGGGTGGGGAGATACGCAGTATTTT.

The CDR3 DNA reads TGTGCCAGCAGCGGACAGGGGAATGAGCAGTTCTTC. Translated, it gives CASSGQGNEQFF. V and J are TRBV11-3 and TRBJ2-1, with TRBD1 identical over 9 bases. Trimming removed 5 bases from V and 7 bases from J; junction bases left unmatched: 0. Germline CDR1 is SGHNT and CDR2 is YENEEA. The CDR3 runs to 12 residues.

V gene TRBV14 combines with J gene TRBJ1-1; a weak D match, TRBD1 (5 bases). V lost 5 bases to trimming and J lost 4 bases, with 11 bases between them. From germline, CDR1 is SGHDN and CDR2 FVKESK. The length of the CDR3 is 13 residues. The CDR3 bases are TGTGCCAGCAGCTCCGGGGGGAGCACTGAAGCTTTCTTT. Its protein is CASSSGGSTEAFF.

The chain employs TRBV10-1 and TRBJ2-7; D is possibly TRBD2 (5 bases). The CDR3 spans 13 residues. Germline V lookup: CDR1 WNHNN, CDR2 SYGVQD (reference sequence). V lost 0 bases to trimming and J lost 4 bases, with 7 bases between them. The CDR3: CASSESREYEQYF. CDR3 nucleotide sequence: TGCGCCAGCAGTGAGTCGAGGGAGTACGAGCAGTACTTC.

CDR3: CPPGDRPSGTQYF. DNA for the CDR3: TGTCCCCCGGGGGACCGGCCGAGTGGTACGCAGTATTTT. The chain uses TRBV6-5 and TRBJ2-3; possibly TRBD2 for D (6 bases). Germline V gene lookup returns CDR1 MNHEY and CDR2 SVGAGI. This CDR3 has 13 amino acids.

This rearrangement joins TRBV7-2 to TRBJ2-5; D may be TRBD2 (6 bases). V dropped 8 bases and J dropped 5 bases, with 15 bases sitting between them. This CDR3 spans 13 amino acids. Germline V gene lookup returns CDR1 SGHTA and CDR2 FQGNSA. CDR3 nucleotides: TGTGCCAGCTTATGGAGGGCCGCGGAGACCCAGTACTTC. This codes for CASLWRAAETQYF.

This chain links TRBV4-1 with TRBJ2-3; TRBD2 matches at 10 bases. J gave up 7 bases and V 0 bases, and 13 bases lay outside the gene matches. Germline CDR1 reads MGHRA; CDR2 reads YSYEKL. The CDR3 loop spans 18 amino acids. The CDR3 loop is CASSQDQSGRGSGNTQYF. The CDR3 DNA sequence: TGCGCCAGCAGCCAAGATCAAAGCGGGAGGGGTAGTGGAAATACGCAGTATTTT.

CDR3 bases: TGTGCCAGCAGCGCCGACCCTTGGGAGACAGATACGCAGTATTTT. It specifies CASSADPWETDTQYF. The chain joins TRBV6-5 to TRBJ2-3, with a possible D match to TRBD2 (5 bases). CDR1 MNHEY and CDR2 SVGAGI come from the germline V gene. The V gene lost 6 bases and the J gene lost 3 bases, with 16 bases spanning the gap. This CDR3 has 15 residues.

V and J are TRBV29-1 and TRBJ1-2; a weak D match, TRBD1 (5 bases). This CDR3 is 14 amino acids long. V lost 1 base, J lost 8 bases, and 17 bases lay in between. Germline lookup yields CDR1 SQVTM and CDR2 ANQGSEA. CDR3 nucleotides: TGCAGCGTTGAAGCGCAGGGTTCTAGAGGAGGCTACACCTTC. It yields the protein CSVEAQGSRGGYTF.

This clone turned up a few times. The chain's CDR3 is CSLLGGQETQYF. DNA for the CDR3: TGCAGCCTGCTCGGGGGGCAAGAGACCCAGTACTTC. The chain carries TRBV29-1 and TRBJ2-5; 7 bases are a match to TRBD2. Germline CDR1 SQVTM, CDR2 ANQGSEA. J gave up 2 bases and V 8 bases, and 5 bases lay outside the gene matches. The CDR3 is 12 residues long.

The chain links TRBV15 to TRBJ2-3, with D perhaps TRBD2 (6 bases). V shed 3 bases and J shed 2 bases, with 15 bases lying between them. The length of the CDR3 is 16 residues. Germline CDR1 is LNHNV and CDR2 is YYDKDF (reference sequence). CDR3 bases: TGTGCCACCAGCAGGGGTGGGGGGACTCTCACAGATACGCAGTATTTT. Translated: CATSRGGGTLTDTQYF.

The V call is TRBV18, the J call TRBJ2-5, with D unresolved. The CDR3 extends over 15 amino acids. From germline, CDR1 is KGHSH and CDR2 LQKENI. V lost 6 bases, J lost 0 bases, and 14 bases lay in between. The CDR3, as DNA: TGTGCCAGCTCTAGAATGAGTTCCGACCAAGAGACCCAGTACTTC. Translated, it gives CASSRMSSDQETQYF.

V and J are TRBV7-2 and TRBJ2-1; unclear D gene. Trimming cost V 3 bases and J 0 bases, with 9 bases left between them. Germline CDR1 reads SGHTA; CDR2 reads FQGNSA. This CDR3 has 15 residues. The CDR3 is CASSLGGASYNEQFF. CDR3 bases: TGTGCCAGCAGCTTGGGTGGAGCCTCCTACAATGAGCAGTTCTTC.

V usage is TRBV28 and J usage is TRBJ1-2, with unresolved D. The germline V gene has CDR1 MDHEN and CDR2 SYDVKM. The CDR3 has 15 residues. The V end was cut by 4 bases, the J end by 7 bases, with 19 bases between. The CDR3 region is CASSSASPGSGGYTF. CDR3 nucleotide sequence: TGTGCCAGCAGTTCGGCCTCGCCCGGGAGTGGTGGCTACACCTTC.

The chain joins TRBV28 to TRBJ2-3, with 9 bases that match TRBD2. The V and J ends lost 4 bases and 4 bases, in that order; junction bases with no gene match: 6. Looked up from germline, CDR1 is MDHEN and CDR2 is SYDVKM. The length of the CDR3 is 15 residues. CDR3 in DNA: TGTGCCAGCAGTTCAGTAGCGGGGGTTTCAGATACGCAGTATTTT. Encoded protein: CASSSVAGVSDTQYF.